This paragraph covers one TCR beta chain sequence. Antigen unknown. The authors prepared the TCRbeta library with unique molecular identifiers. One entry per CDR3 protein results from TCRdb running MiXCR on the PCR reads. The sample lists a few hundred thousand distinct CDR3 sequences; approximately 13% were seen once. This CDR3 is built from 22 residues. V was shortened by 5 bases and J by 0 bases, with 35 bases between the two germline ends. The germline V gene has CDR1 SGHVS and CDR2 FNYEAQ. The sample is drawn from a study of T-cell reconstitution after alpha-beta-depleted transplantation in children. Whole-study findings and limits: Where some patients showed high TCRbeta diversity at day 60, it came from recipient T cells and thymic progenitors that had survived. Alpha-beta T cells present about two months after transplant were reported to originate from several hundred expanded graft clones.

The sequence was collected from a male patient under 18 who had a stem cell transplant for acute myeloid leukemia, so the T cells may come from the graft donor. Here the sequenced sample was PBMCs, mostly from graft donor cells, taken 360 days after TCRalphabeta/CD19-depleted stem cell transplant. The rearrangement joins TRBV7-6 to TRBJ2-7, with D tentatively TRBD1 or TRBD2 (5 bases each). The CDR3 sequence is CASSRRHKVGDQKVESSYEQYF. CDR3 DNA sequence: TGTGCCAGCAGCCGCAGACATAAGGTTGGGGACCAGAAAGTCGAGAGCTCCTACGAGCAGTACTTC.